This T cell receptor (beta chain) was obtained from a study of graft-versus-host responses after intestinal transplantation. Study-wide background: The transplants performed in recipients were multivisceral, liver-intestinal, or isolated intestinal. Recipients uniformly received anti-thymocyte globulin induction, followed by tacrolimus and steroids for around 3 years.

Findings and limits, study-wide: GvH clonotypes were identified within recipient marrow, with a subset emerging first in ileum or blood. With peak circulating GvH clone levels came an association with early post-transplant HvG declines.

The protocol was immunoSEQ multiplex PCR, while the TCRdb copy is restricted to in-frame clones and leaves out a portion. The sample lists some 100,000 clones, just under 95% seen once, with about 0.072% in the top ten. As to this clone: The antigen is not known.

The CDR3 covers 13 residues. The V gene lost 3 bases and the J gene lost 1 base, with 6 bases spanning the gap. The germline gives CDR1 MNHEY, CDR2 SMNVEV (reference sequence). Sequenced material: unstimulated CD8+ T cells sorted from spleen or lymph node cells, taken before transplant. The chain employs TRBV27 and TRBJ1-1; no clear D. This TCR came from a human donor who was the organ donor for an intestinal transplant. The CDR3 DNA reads TGTGCCAGCAGTTTTCGGGGGAACACTGAAGCTTTCTTT. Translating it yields CASSFRGNTEAFF.